The T cell receptor beta chain under discussion was sequenced for a study of human CD8 memory T cell subsets. Broader study findings: The study found similarly high diversity in stem-like memory and precursor exhausted T cells, unlike effector memory cells.

CDR3 length: 14 amino acids. Germline values: CDR1 MNHNY, CDR2 SVGAGI (reference sequence). About this clonotype itself: Antigen specificity is unknown.

TCR beta was sequenced from UMI-tagged 5' RACE libraries. TCRdb derives one entry per CDR3 protein from the 5' RACE reads, leaving out DNA. The sample table includes roughly 9,800 distinct CDR3 sequences. The sequenced material came from CD8+ T cells from PBMCs. This chain connects TRBV6-6 to TRBJ2-5; there is no DNA to check the TCRdb D call of TRBD2. This receptor was obtained from a human donor in good health. CDR3 protein: CASSELAGEVTQYF.